The 29 T cell receptor beta chains presented below share a single source sample, sequenced in a study of blood T cells in healthy people across ages. With a J-beta primer mix and a sample-barcoded 5' primer, a second PCR ran roughly 7 to 11 cycles. Each CDR3 protein is one row after TCRdb ran MiXCR on the 5' RACE reads. Of about 1.6 million distinct CDR3 sequences in the sample, around 35% were seen once. Sequencing input: blood. The receptors stem from a woman aged 25 to 39 in good health.

This chain joins TRBV28 and TRBJ2-1; D may match TRBD1 or TRBD2 (5 bases each). Trimming took off 6 bases at V and 11 bases at J, with 11 bases between the two ends. Germline V CDR1 and CDR2: MDHEN, SYDVKM. The CDR3 covers 11 residues. This CDR3 is CASRQEVQQFF. CDR3 DNA: TGTGCCAGCAGACAGGAGGTCCAGCAGTTCTTC.

This clonotype was counted a few times. CDR3 in amino acids: CASSLPGWGTSGLYDTDTQYF. The CDR3, as DNA: TGTGCCAGCAGCTTACCGGGGTGGGGGACTAGCGGGCTTTACGACACAGATACGCAGTATTTT. The chain joins TRBV7-8 to TRBJ2-3; 12 nucleotides line up with TRBD2. V lost 2 bases to trimming and J lost 2 bases; unmatched junction nucleotides: 17. Germline-derived CDR1 and CDR2 are SGHVS and FQNEAQ. This CDR3 has 21 residues.

The J gene is TRBJ2-1, the V gene TRBV2; TRBD1 is a possible D gene (5 bases). The assigned J gene may be wrong: the sequence end matches TRBJ2-7 better. Germline V lookup: CDR1 SNHLY, CDR2 FYNNEI. CDR3 length equals 14 residues. The CDR3 region has the DNA TGTGCCAGCACGACAGTCTTGGGGTACAATGAGCAGTACTTC. Its translation: CASTTVLGYNEQYF.

This clonotype was seen a handful of times. The V call is TRBV5-1, the J call TRBJ2-3; tentative D call: TRBD1 (6 bases). The V gene lost 1 base and the J gene lost 1 base, with 10 bases spanning the gap. Germline CDR1 reads SGHRS; CDR2 reads YFSETQ. CDR3 length equals 15 residues. This chain's CDR3 is CASSLTGFGTDTQYF. CDR3 nucleotide sequence: TGCGCCAGCAGCTTGACAGGGTTTGGCACAGATACGCAGTATTTT.

In this sample, this clonotype turned up a few times. The V gene is TRBV27, the J gene TRBJ2-2; D unclear. The germline V and J ends were trimmed by 3 bases and 6 bases, with 8 bases remaining between them. The germline gives CDR1 MNHEY, CDR2 SMNVEV (reference sequence). The CDR3 contains 13 residues. The CDR3 spells CASSFLEAGELFF. The CDR3, as DNA: TGTGCCAGCAGTTTCCTAGAGGCCGGGGAGCTGTTTTTT.

This clonotype was counted only a few times. The chain carries TRBV2 and TRBJ1-2, with D unclear. CDR1 and CDR2 from the germline V gene are SNHLY and FYNNEI. Trimming shortened V by 3 bases and J by 6 bases, and 14 bases separated the two germline ends. This CDR3 has 14 residues. CDR3 sequence reads: CASSEPTKVHGYTF. Written as DNA, the CDR3 is TGTGCCAGCAGTGAGCCGACGAAGGTTCATGGCTACACCTTC.

The DNA for the CDR3 is TGTGCCAGCAGACCCGACGCAGCCACTTACAATGAGCAGTTCTTC. This codes for CASRPDAATYNEQFF. The chain employs TRBV6-6 and TRBJ2-1, with D hard to call. Germline CDR1 and CDR2: MNHNY and SVGAGI (reference sequence). V was shortened by 6 bases and J by 4 bases, with 16 bases between the two germline ends. This CDR3 is 15 amino acids long.

The chain is built from TRBV20-1 and TRBJ1-1; D call uncertain. Germline V CDR1 and CDR2: DFQATT, SNEGSKA (reference sequence). V shed 3 bases and J shed 5 bases, with 16 bases lying between them. The CDR3 length is 14 residues. CDR3 in amino acids: CSASSVRGGTEAFF. In DNA form, the CDR3 reads TGCAGTGCTAGTTCCGTCCGTGGTGGGACTGAAGCTTTCTTT.

This clonotype was seen ten or more times. The chain employs TRBV9 and TRBJ2-3; 11 bases agree with TRBD2. V lost 4 bases, J lost 3 bases, and 4 bases stayed unmatched. The CDR3 extends over 15 amino acids. Germline V gives CDR1 SGDLS, CDR2 YYNGEE. The CDR3 sequence is CASSLTSGRTDTQYF. In DNA form, the CDR3 reads TGTGCCAGCAGCTTAACTAGCGGGAGAACAGATACGCAGTATTTT.

This rearrangement joins TRBV20-1 to TRBJ1-5, with D unclear. V lost 1 base and J 0 bases, leaving 10 bases between the germline ends. The CDR3 has 15 residues. Germline V gene sequence: CDR1 DFQATT, CDR2 SNEGSKA (reference sequence). CDR3 nucleotide sequence: TGCAGTGCTAGAGTTAAAGGAAATAGCAATCAGCCCCAGCATTTT. Residues: CSARVKGNSNQPQHF.

This rearrangement joins TRBV3-1 to TRBJ2-7, with a possible D match to TRBD1 (6 bases). V was trimmed by 4 bases and J by 1 base, leaving 17 bases between them. Germline CDR1 reads LGHDT; CDR2 reads YNNKEL (reference sequence). This CDR3 has 16 residues. CDR3 loop: CASSLTEAGESYEQYF. The DNA for the CDR3 is TGTGCCAGCAGCCTGACCGAGGCAGGGGAGTCCTACGAGCAGTACTTC.

The gene calls are TRBV29-1 and TRBJ2-6; 7 bases are a match to TRBD1. The germline V gene encodes CDR1 SQVTM and CDR2 ANQGSEA. This CDR3 has 15 residues. J was trimmed by 0 bases and V by 5 bases; bases with no gene match: 4. The CDR3 protein is CSVLGQFSGANVLTF. CDR3 coding DNA: TGCAGCGTTTTGGGACAGTTCTCTGGGGCCAACGTCCTGACTTTC.

A remark on this clonotype: A single base separates this from a much larger clone, so it may be a read error. The chain employs TRBV29-1 and TRBJ2-1, with 10 bases matching TRBD2. Germline CDR1 is SQVTM and CDR2 is ANQGSEA. There are 16 residues in the CDR3. The CDR3 DNA reads as TGCAGCGTTGTAGGGGGCCTAGCGGGAGTTTACAATGAGCGGTTCTTC. As protein: CSVVGGLAGVYNERFF.

This clonotype has just one count. The rearrangement links TRBV20-1 to TRBJ2-7; D not resolved. Germline CDR1 and CDR2: DFQATT and SNEGSKA (reference sequence). CDR3 length: 15 amino acids. Trimming cost V 6 bases and J 0 bases, with 18 bases left between them. The CDR3 reads CSARMWAELSYEQYF. In nucleotides, the CDR3 is TGCAGTGCCAGAATGTGGGCCGAACTCTCCTACGAGCAGTACTTC.

V is TRBV20-1 and J is TRBJ2-3, with a tentative D call TRBD2 (6 bases). CDR1 DFQATT and CDR2 SNEGSKA come from the germline V gene (reference sequence). The CDR3 runs to 11 residues. Trimming pared 6 bases from V and 6 bases from J, leaving 10 bases between. Here the CDR3 reads CSAIAVDTQYF. For the CDR3, the DNA is TGCAGTGCAATAGCGGTGGATACGCAGTATTTT.

This clonotype has more than one count but fewer than ten. The chain links TRBV5-6 to TRBJ2-7; 10 nucleotides line up with TRBD1. The CDR3 sequence is 14 residues long. J gave up 2 bases and V 4 bases, and 3 bases lay outside the gene matches. Germline-derived CDR1 and CDR2 are SGHDT and YYEEEE. The CDR3 here is CASSGTGDPYEQYF. In DNA form, the CDR3 reads TGTGCCAGCAGCGGGACAGGGGACCCCTACGAGCAGTACTTC.

This clonotype was picked up a small number of times. The gene calls are TRBV5-4 and TRBJ2-7, with D tentatively TRBD2 (6 bases). CDR1 is SGHNT, CDR2 YYREEE, per germline (reference sequence). V was shortened by 4 bases and J by 1 base, with 15 bases between the two germline ends. This CDR3 spans 15 amino acids. CDR3 DNA sequence: TGTGCCAGCAGCCTCGCGGGGTCTAGATCCTACGAGCAGTACTTC. Translation gives CASSLAGSRSYEQYF.

Of note for this clonotype: One junction end disagrees with the germline gene, perhaps due to a read error. This chain links TRBV27 with TRBJ2-7; TRBD1 or TRBD2 may be the D gene (5 bases each). Germline loops: CDR1 MNHEY, CDR2 SMNVEV (reference sequence). The CDR3 is 16 residues long. CDR3 bases: TGTGCCAGCAGTTTATCGGTGGGGGAGAGTCCCTACGGGCAGTACTTC. It specifies CASSLSVGESPYGQYF.

V is TRBV9 and J is TRBJ2-4, with 8 nucleotides matching TRBD1. The CDR3 loop spans 16 amino acids. Germline V CDR1 and CDR2: SGDLS, YYNGEE. With 4 bases clipped from V and 4 bases from J, the junction kept 10 bases outside the gene matches. Written as DNA, the CDR3 is TGTGCCAGCAGCCCACCCGGGGACAGGAAAAAAAACATTCAGTACTTC. Translating it yields CASSPPGDRKKNIQYF.

This clonotype was counted many times. This rearrangement joins TRBV29-1 to TRBJ2-7, with D unresolved. The CDR3 contains 10 residues. Trimming left V 1 base short and J 6 bases short, with 4 bases between. Per germline, CDR1 SQVTM and CDR2 ANQGSEA. The DNA of the CDR3 is TGCAGCGTTGAAGGGCGCGAGCAGTACTTC. Its protein is CSVEGREQYF.

This clonotype was found a few times. The rearrangement joins TRBV9 to TRBJ2-7; either TRBD1 or TRBD2 may fit D (6 bases each). The CDR3 spans 18 residues. The V gene lost 4 bases and the J gene lost 0 bases, with 23 bases spanning the gap. Germline assignment: CDR1 SGDLS and CDR2 YYNGEE. In DNA form, the CDR3 reads TGTGCCAGCAGCTCCTCAGGTGGCGGAAGGGGGGCCTCCTACGAGCAGTACTTC. Protein sequence: CASSSSGGGRGASYEQYF.

This clonotype was seen repeatedly, ten times or more. The chain recombines TRBV29-1 with TRBJ2-7; TRBD2 is a possible D gene (5 bases). V was clipped by 5 bases and J by 6 bases, with 14 bases between them. Germline lookup yields CDR1 SQVTM and CDR2 ANQGSEA. CDR3 length equals 12 residues. CDR3: CSVKTAGFEQYF. In DNA form, the CDR3 reads TGCAGCGTTAAGACCGCGGGTTTCGAGCAGTACTTC.

The chain is built from TRBV12-3 or TRBV12-4 and TRBJ2-1, with TRBD1 identical over 11 bases. V dropped 6 bases and J dropped 5; count of bases not matched to a gene: 6. CDR3 length: 15 residues. CDR3 sequence reads: CASREGQGANNEQFF. CDR3 nucleotides: TGTGCCAGCAGGGAAGGACAGGGGGCGAACAATGAGCAGTTCTTC.

The chain joins TRBV27 to TRBJ2-1, with 12 positions matching TRBD2. The V segment lost 6 bases and the J segment 6 bases; nucleotides outside the gene matches: 18. CDR1 is MNHEY, CDR2 SMNVEV, per germline (reference sequence). The CDR3 runs 19 residues. The CDR3 loop reads CASRKTSGSFPPMSNEQFF. CDR3 in DNA: TGTGCCAGCAGGAAGACTAGCGGGAGCTTCCCCCCGATGTCCAATGAGCAGTTCTTC.

The rearrangement links TRBV10-2 to TRBJ1-5; 9 bases are a match to TRBD1. The V and J ends lost 4 bases and 7 bases, in that order; junction bases with no gene match: 20. Per germline, CDR1 WSHSY and CDR2 SAAADI. The CDR3 contains 19 residues. The CDR3 DNA reads TGCGCCAGCAGTGCACCTGGGACAGGGAGTTTAGGGGCTAGGCAGCCCCAGCATTTT. As protein: CASSAPGTGSLGARQPQHF.

This clonotype occurred many times. The gene calls are TRBV29-1 and TRBJ1-2, with 8 bases identical to TRBD1. The CDR3 length is 12 residues. The germline V gene encodes CDR1 SQVTM and CDR2 ANQGSEA. V lost 3 bases and J lost 3; bases outside the gene matches: 0. The CDR3 DNA sequence: TGCAGCGTTGAGGACAGGGACTATGGCTACACCTTC. Protein sequence: CSVEDRDYGYTF.

The rearrangement joins TRBV12-3 or TRBV12-4 to TRBJ2-1, with a possible D match to TRBD2 (6 bases). The DNA matches TRBJ2-7 better at its end, which makes the J call doubtful. This CDR3 contains 15 residues. This CDR3 reads CASSFGTEGYNEQYF. CDR3 nucleotides: TGTGCCAGCAGTTTCGGGACTGAGGGATACAATGAGCAGTACTTC.

This clonotype has a handful of counts. The rearrangement uses TRBV9 and TRBJ2-7, with 8 bases identical to TRBD1. CDR1 SGDLS and CDR2 YYNGEE come from the germline V gene. The CDR3 loop spans 15 amino acids. Losses at the gene ends were 0 bases for V and 1 base for J; bases not matched to a gene: 3. This CDR3 reads CASSVGGQASYEQYF. CDR3 nucleotide sequence: TGTGCCAGCAGCGTAGGGGGACAGGCTTCCTACGAGCAGTACTTC.

This clonotype was picked up a small number of times. The rearrangement links TRBV7-7 to TRBJ2-1; tentative D call: TRBD2 (6 bases). V was shortened by 5 bases and J by 7 bases, with 15 bases between the two germline ends. Germline-derived CDR1 and CDR2 are SSHAT and FNYEAQ (reference sequence). CDR3 length equals 14 residues. CDR3 loop: CASSPGLPSNEQFF. DNA of the CDR3: TGTGCCAGCAGCCCGGGACTGCCCTCAAATGAGCAGTTCTTC.